This TCR beta chain was sequenced during a study of graft-versus-host responses after intestinal transplantation. Study context: Transplants were multivisceral, liver-intestinal, or isolated intestinal.

This CDR3 contains 14 residues. Trimming took off 2 bases at V and 2 bases at J, with 10 bases between the two ends. Clones were sequenced by immunoSEQ multiplex PCR, and TCRdb holds only the in-frame ones, with some missing. The table lists approximately 89,000 clones, approximately 92% of them singletons. This clone was observed once. Its antigen is not known. This TCR was sampled from a human donor who was the organ donor for an intestinal transplant. The sample in question was unstimulated CD8+ T cells sorted from spleen or lymph node cells, obtained before transplant. The chain employs TRBV6-7 and TRBJ2-7; D unclear. TRBV6-7 is flagged as an ORF with uncertain function. CDR3 sequence: CASSYPVLAYEQYF. CDR3 coding DNA: TGTGCCAGCAGTTACCCCGTATTAGCCTACGAGCAGTACTTC.